The T cell receptor beta chain described here comes from a study of blood T cell repertoires in COVID-19. Study as a whole: Sources were T cells, B-cell-depleted T cells, or PBMCs; the material itself was cDNA or gDNA.

Authors' analysis steps: Researchers report that nucleated cell counts were estimated from reference gene primer amplification. Assay used: immunoSEQ multiplex PCR; TCRdb lists only in-frame clones, some missing. The V and J calls and clone size come from that table; D and trimming were worked out from the DNA. Counted here are about 59,000 clones, 79% occurring once; the ten biggest clones make up under 3.5%. The CDR3 consists of 12 residues. Germline assignment: CDR1 MDHEN and CDR2 SYDVKM. Deletions cut 9 bases from V and 5 bases from J, with 11 bases between. The receptor was derived from a man in his 60s with acute or convalescent COVID-19. The rearrangement joins TRBV28 to TRBJ1-5; D is possibly TRBD1 (5 bases). The sample taken for sequencing was peripheral blood. In nucleotides, the CDR3 is TGTGCCAGTGGGCGGGGGGATCAGCCCCAGCATTTT. Its translation: CASGRGDQPQHF.